This T cell receptor beta chain appears in the sequencing data of a study of shared clonotypes between healthy human individuals. Only CD45RO-negative cells positively selected for CCR7 counted as naive CD8 cells, so terminally differentiated effector memory CD45RA+ cells were excluded. Sequencing was performed with immunoSEQ multiplex PCR; in TCRdb, only in-frame clones are kept and a portion is missing. The table has roughly 590,000 clones, around 95% seen once; the top ten hold about 0.11%. This CDR3 has 14 residues. The ends were cut back, 5 bases at V and 6 bases at J, with 13 bases in the middle. The germline V gene encodes CDR1 SEHNR and CDR2 FQNEAQ (reference sequence).

This chain connects TRBV7-9 to TRBJ2-2; weak D call: TRBD1 (6 bases). Specimen: naive CD8+ T cells sorted from blood. The receptor was derived from a woman aged 25 to 39 in good health. The CDR3 sequence is CASSPTQGSGELFF. The CDR3 DNA follows: TGTGCCAGCAGCCCTACACAGGGCTCCGGGGAGCTGTTTTTT.